The following is a T cell receptor beta chain sequence with its context. Its target is not known. Tens of thousands of T cell genomes, or around 180 ng DNA, went into the sorted-subset replicate PCRs. The data were produced by immunoSEQ multiplex PCR, yet TCRdb's version contains in-frame clones alone and is incomplete. The sample has 1.6 million or so clones; 98% to 99% are singletons. The data stem from a study of shared clonotypes between healthy human individuals. There are 11 residues in the CDR3. Overall study findings and caveats: Genetic and exposure-history diversity was limited by the few donors.

The sequenced sample was naive CD4+ T cells sorted from blood. Regarding subset: CD45RA+ positively selected. This rearrangement joins TRBV21-1 to TRBJ2-7; the table's D call of TRBD2 was not tested on the DNA. TRBV21-1 represents a pseudogene. The sequence was obtained from a man aged 30 to 39 in good health. The CDR3 reads CASLSSYEQYF. The CDR3 DNA sequence: TGTGCCAGCCTAAGCTCCTACGAGCAGTACTTC.